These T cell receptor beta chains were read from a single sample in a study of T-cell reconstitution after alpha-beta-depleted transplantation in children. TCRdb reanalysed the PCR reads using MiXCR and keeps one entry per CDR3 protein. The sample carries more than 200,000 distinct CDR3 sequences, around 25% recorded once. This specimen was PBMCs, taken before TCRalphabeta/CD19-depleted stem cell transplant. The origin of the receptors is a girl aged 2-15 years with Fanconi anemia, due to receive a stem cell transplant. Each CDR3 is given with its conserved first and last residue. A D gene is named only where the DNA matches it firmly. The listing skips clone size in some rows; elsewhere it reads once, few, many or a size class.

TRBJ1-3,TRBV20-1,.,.,CSATSHGIGNTIYF,TGCAGTGCTACATCACATGGCATCGGAAACACCATATATTTT
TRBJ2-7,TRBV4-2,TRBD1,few,CAMSPGTGGEQYF,TGTGCCATGAGCCCAGGGACAGGGGGGGAGCAGTACTTC
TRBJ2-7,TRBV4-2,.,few,CASSQSVAVTGASGDEQYF,TGTGCCAGCAGCCAGTCCGTCGCCGTAACGGGGGCTAGTGGGGACGAGCAGTACTTC
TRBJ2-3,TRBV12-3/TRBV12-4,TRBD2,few,CASRKADVSGRRTDTQYF,TGTGCCAGCAGAAAGGCCGACGTTAGCGGGAGGAGGACAGATACGCAGTATTTT
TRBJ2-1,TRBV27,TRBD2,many,CASSLVLIAGAGEQFF,TGTGCCAGCAGTTTAGTCCTAATAGCGGGAGCAGGGGAGCAGTTCTTC
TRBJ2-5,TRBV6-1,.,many,CASSVQGRVTQYF,TGTGCCAGCAGTGTACAGGGCCGGGTGACCCAGTACTTC
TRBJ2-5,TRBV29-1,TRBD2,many,CSVPPGGDQETQYF,TGCAGCGTCCCCCCGGGGGGGGATCAAGAGACCCAGTACTTC
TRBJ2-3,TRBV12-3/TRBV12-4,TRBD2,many,CASGPTRLAARTDTQYF,TGTGCCAGCGGCCCAACCCGACTAGCGGCGCGCACAGATACGCAGTATTTT
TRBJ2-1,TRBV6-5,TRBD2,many,CASIDRLAGGPRHNEQFF,TGTGCCAGCATCGACCGACTAGCGGGGGGGCCGAGACACAATGAGCAGTTCTTC
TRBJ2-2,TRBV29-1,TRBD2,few,CSGTSEHGELFF,TGCAGCGGGACTAGCGAACACGGGGAGCTGTTTTTT
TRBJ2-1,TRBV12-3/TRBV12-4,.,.,CASSFSGAGYNEQFF,TGTGCCAGCAGTTTCTCGGGAGCGGGTTACAATGAGCAGTTCTTC
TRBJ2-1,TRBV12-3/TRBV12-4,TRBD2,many,CASSLLSASGLSQQFF,TGTGCCAGCAGTTTATTATCGGCTAGCGGTTTAAGTCAGCAGTTCTTC
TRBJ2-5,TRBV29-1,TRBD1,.,CSVGTLGQGFFMETQYF,TGCAGCGTTGGGACTCTCGGACAGGGGTTTTTTATGGAGACCCAGTACTTC
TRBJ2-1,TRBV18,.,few,CASSVGSPSHNEQFF,TGTGCCAGCTCAGTGGGGAGTCCCTCCCACAATGAGCAGTTCTTC
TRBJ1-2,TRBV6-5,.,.,CASRKGIYGYTF,TGTGCCAGCAGGAAGGGGATCTATGGCTACACCTTC
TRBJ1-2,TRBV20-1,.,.,CSGGPDTNRNYGYTF,TGCAGTGGTGGGCCCGACACGAATAGAAACTATGGCTACACCTTC
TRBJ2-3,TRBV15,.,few,CATSRLTAYRSTDTQYF,TGTGCCACCAGCAGACTGACAGCGTACCGATCCACAGATACGCAGTATTTT
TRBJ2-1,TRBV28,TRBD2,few,CASSTGLEATSGGYNEQFF,TGTGCCAGCAGTACGGGATTGGAAGCGACTAGCGGGGGATACAATGAGCAGTTCTTC
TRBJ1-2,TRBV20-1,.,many,CSVYTPDEANYGYTF,TGCAGTGTTTATACGCCAGACGAAGCTAACTATGGCTACACCTTC